Listed below are T cell receptor beta chains from one sample, sequenced in a study of T cell responses to AZD1222 COVID-19 vaccine. Clones were sequenced by immunoSEQ multiplex PCR, and TCRdb holds only the in-frame ones, with some missing. The sample records 72,000 or so clones, roughly 90% being singletons. This specimen was peripheral blood, taken on day 0 of AZD1222 vaccination. These receptors were collected from an adult in good health. Both conserved end residues are part of each CDR3. D genes are given only for firm matches. The listing skips clone size in some rows; elsewhere it reads once, few, many or a size class.

j_call,clone_size,v_call,d_call,cdr3_aa,cdr3_nt
TRBJ2-7,NA,TRBV27,NA,CASSPEGVSSYEQYF,TGTGCCAGCAGTCCGGAGGGGGTAAGCTCCTACGAGCAGTACTTC
TRBJ2-3,NA,TRBV9,NA,CASSASTDTQYF,TGTGCCAGCAGCGCAAGCACAGATACGCAGTATTTT
TRBJ2-2,NA,TRBV19,TRBD2,CASSGALAGVTGELFF,TGTGCCAGTAGTGGGGCCCTAGCGGGAGTCACCGGGGAGCTGTTTTTT
TRBJ2-1,NA,TRBV7-9,TRBD1,CASSRDRSGQFF,TGTGCCAGCAGCCGGGACAGGTCGGGGCAGTTCTTC
TRBJ2-7,NA,TRBV25-1,NA,CASRTGSSYEQYF,TGTGCCAGCAGGACTGGGAGCTCCTACGAGCAGTACTTC
TRBJ2-7,once,TRBV6-5,NA,CASSYSGSSYEQYF,TGTGCCAGCAGTTACTCCGGCTCTAGCTACGAGCAGTACTTC
TRBJ1-4,NA,TRBV2,NA,CAGSTGPREKLFF,TGTGCCGGATCGACAGGCCCTCGCGAAAAACTGTTTTTT
TRBJ2-7,NA,TRBV4-1,NA,CASSHPGPTTPRSSYEQYF,TGCGCCAGCAGCCACCCGGGCCCTACAACGCCCCGGAGCTCCTACGAGCAGTACTTC
TRBJ2-7,NA,TRBV27,NA,CASSLQKTYEQYF,TGTGCCAGCAGTTTACAGAAAACCTACGAGCAGTACTTC
TRBJ1-5,few,TRBV24-1,TRBD1,CAIGQGGQPQHF,TGTGCCATCGGACAGGGGGGTCAGCCCCAGCATTTT
TRBJ2-7,few,TRBV27,TRBD2,CASSAGLPRTYEQYF,TGTGCCAGCAGCGCGGGACTACCCAGGACCTACGAGCAGTACTTC